The 30 T cell receptor beta chains below all came from one sample that was sequenced in a study of radiotherapy plus CTLA-4 blockade in lung cancer. TCRdb's table, derived via immunoSEQ multiplex PCR, lists solely in-frame clones and lacks some. Altogether tens of thousands of clones are present, roughly three quarters being singletons, with the ten largest covering roughly 3.5%. The specimen comprised peripheral blood, sampled from a patient treated with radiotherapy plus ipilimumab. The origin of the receptors is a human donor with non-small cell lung cancer who had a partial response to radiotherapy plus ipilimumab.

V and J are TRBV5-1 and TRBJ2-1; TRBD1 matches 10 bases. The V gene's germline CDR1 is SGHRS and CDR2 YFSETQ. The CDR3 consists of 18 residues. V shed 2 bases, J shed 2 bases, and the junction held 10 bases outside the gene matches. The CDR3 DNA follows: TGCGCCAGCAGCTTTGAACCCACGACAGGGGGCGCCTACAATGAGCAGTTCTTC. Amino acids: CASSFEPTTGGAYNEQFF.

The chain has TRBV11-3 and TRBJ1-1; TRBD1 might be the D (6 bases). There are 14 residues in the CDR3. CDR1 is SGHNT and CDR2 is YENEEA in the germline V gene. With 4 bases removed from V and 1 base from J, the gap between germline ends came to 10 bases. The DNA for the CDR3 is TGTGCCAGCAGCTCAGGACAGCCGAACACTGAAGCTTTCTTT. This gives the protein CASSSGQPNTEAFF. The full variable domain, completed using reference TRBV11-3 and TRBJ1-1, is EAGVVQSPRYKIIEKKQPVAFWCNPISGHNTLYWYLQNLGQGPELLIRYENEEAVDDSQLPKDRFSAERLKGVDSTLKIQPAELGDSAVYLCASSSGQPNTEAFFGQGTRLTVV.

This clone was counted only a few times. The genes are TRBV7-9 and TRBJ2-1; the match to TRBD1 covers 9 bases. Germline V gene sequence: CDR1 SEHNR, CDR2 FQNEAQ (reference sequence). The CDR3 has 14 amino acids. J lost 8 bases, V lost 7 bases, and 9 bases had no gene match. The CDR3: CASTRDREGDEQFF. CDR3 in DNA: TGTGCCAGCACCCGGGACAGGGAAGGTGATGAGCAGTTCTTC.

The chain couples TRBV7-3 to TRBJ2-3; D ambiguous. Germline CDR1 reads SGHTA; CDR2 reads FQGTGA. Trimming removed 3 bases from V and 6 bases from J, with 13 bases in between. The CDR3 is made up of 14 amino acids. CDR3 residues: CASSFSSVTDTQYF. The CDR3 DNA is TGTGCCAGCAGCTTTAGCTCAGTTACTGATACGCAGTATTTT.

V and J are TRBV19 and TRBJ2-5; tentatively, D is TRBD1 (7 bases). V lost 3 bases and J 5 bases, leaving 16 bases between the germline ends. CDR3 size: 15 residues. Germline V lookup: CDR1 LNHDA, CDR2 SQIVND (reference sequence). The CDR3 here is CASSIVAGGLETQYF. CDR3 DNA: TGTGCCAGTAGTATCGTGGCAGGGGGGTTGGAGACCCAGTACTTC.

Here the CDR3 DNA reads TGTGCCAGCAGCTTGGGCCCTTTTAGGAGGGTCCCTGGGGCCAACGTCCTGACTTTC. The encoded protein is CASSLGPFRRVPGANVLTF. The chain links TRBV11-2 to TRBJ2-6, with D maybe TRBD2 (6 bases). CDR3 length: 19 residues. Trimming shortened V by 3 bases and J by 2 bases, and 20 bases separated the two germline ends. In germline, CDR1 is SGHAT, CDR2 FQNNGV.

The V and J genes are TRBV2 and TRBJ2-3, with D perhaps matching TRBD1 (6 bases). The germline V gene encodes CDR1 SNHLY and CDR2 FYNNEI. This CDR3 is built from 13 residues. The CDR3 spells CAGQGRAGDTQYF. The CDR3 nucleotides are TGTGCAGGGCAGGGGCGCGCCGGTGATACGCAGTATTTT.

The V call is TRBV6-1, the J call TRBJ1-2; D unclear. This CDR3 comprises 14 residues. The ends were cut back, 5 bases at V and 0 bases at J, with 10 bases in the middle. The germline V gene encodes CDR1 MNHNS and CDR2 SASEGT. The CDR3 region is CASSSSRTNYGYTF. For the CDR3, the DNA is TGTGCCAGCAGTTCCTCCAGGACTAACTATGGCTACACCTTC.

This chain joins TRBV2 and TRBJ1-5; D gene unclear. V dropped 1 base and J dropped 3 bases, with 7 bases sitting between them. The CDR3 is made up of 14 amino acids. The germline CDR1 and CDR2 sequences are SNHLY and FYNNEI. The CDR3 sequence: CASSEGSDNQPQHF. CDR3 DNA: TGTGCCAGCAGTGAAGGGTCAGACAATCAGCCCCAGCATTTT.

The chain recombines TRBV7-3 with TRBJ1-6, with unresolved D. The CDR3 totals 14 residues. Germline V gene data show CDR1 as SGHTA and CDR2 as FQGTGA. The V end lost 2 bases, the J end lost 11 bases, and 13 bases lay between the germline ends. CDR3 bases: TGTGCCAGCAGCTTAGGAGGGTACCAGGCACCCCTCCACTTT. Protein sequence: CASSLGGYQAPLHF.

The V gene is TRBV7-2, the J gene TRBJ2-5; 9 bases are shared with TRBD1. Gene TRBJ2-7 matches the end of the DNA better, so the J call may be wrong. CDR3 length: 15 amino acids. Germline CDR1 and CDR2: SGHTA and FQGNSA. The CDR3 reads CASSLAMGQGGEQYF. For the CDR3, the DNA is TGTGCCAGCAGCTTAGCGATGGGACAGGGAGGCGAGCAGTACTTC.

V gene TRBV2 combines with J gene TRBJ2-5; a weak D match, TRBD2 (5 bases). The CDR3 sequence is 11 residues long. Germline V gene sequence: CDR1 SNHLY, CDR2 FYNNEI. V was pared by 7 bases and J by 3 bases, with 6 bases between. The CDR3, as DNA: TGTGCCAGCAACGGGAAAGAGACCCAGTACTTC. It yields the protein CASNGKETQYF.

V and J are TRBV27 and TRBJ2-3; maybe TRBD2 (6 bases). Germline CDR1 is MNHEY and CDR2 is SMNVEV (reference sequence). The CDR3 length is 13 residues. Trimming left V 2 bases short and J 6 bases short, with 9 bases between. CDR3 loop: CASSLGGVDTQYF. CDR3 nucleotide sequence: TGTGCCAGCAGTTTAGGCGGGGTTGATACGCAGTATTTT.

The table lists this clone with a few counts. V and J are TRBV29-1 and TRBJ2-2; 7 bases are shared with TRBD1. This CDR3 contains 15 residues. Germline V gene sequence: CDR1 SQVTM, CDR2 ANQGSEA. The V and J ends lost 7 bases and 5 bases, in that order; junction bases with no gene match: 13. CDR3 coding DNA: TGCAGCGCTACGCTATCCGGGACAGAGACCGGGGAGCTGTTTTTT. This translates into CSATLSGTETGELFF.

V and J are TRBV6-5 and TRBJ1-4; D might be TRBD1 (6 bases). Germline CDR1 MNHEY, CDR2 SVGAGI. This CDR3 contains 14 residues. V was pared by 6 bases and J by 8 bases, with 16 bases between. Here the CDR3 DNA reads TGTGCCAGCAGCCCGACATGGCAGGGGGAAAAACTGTTTTTT. Translation gives CASSPTWQGEKLFF.

The chain recombines TRBV6-1 with TRBJ2-7; a weak D match, TRBD2 (5 bases). Germline V gene sequence: CDR1 MNHNS, CDR2 SASEGT. V was shortened by 7 bases and J by 3 bases, with 13 bases between the two germline ends. The CDR3 runs 13 residues. CDR3 nucleotide sequence: TGTGCCAGCATCGAGAGTGGAGGCTACGAGCAGTACTTC. It encodes CASIESGGYEQYF.

This rearrangement joins TRBV5-1 to TRBJ2-5; the match to TRBD2 covers 7 bases. The CDR3 contains 13 residues. Germline CDR1 and CDR2: SGHRS and YFSETQ. The J segment lost 5 bases and the V segment lost 2 bases, leaving 3 bases of the junction unmatched. DNA for the CDR3: TGCGCCAGCAGCTTTAAGCGGGGTGAGACCCAGTACTTC. Its protein is CASSFKRGETQYF.

V gene TRBV6-5 combines with J gene TRBJ2-1; 8 positions match TRBD2. CDR1 and CDR2 (germline): MNHEY, SVGAGI. The CDR3 runs 15 residues. V lost 5 bases, J lost 4 bases, and 7 bases stayed unmatched. The CDR3 sequence is CASSRTGGSYNEQFF. The CDR3 nucleotides are TGTGCCAGCAGTCGAACGGGGGGGTCTTACAATGAGCAGTTCTTC.

This chain links TRBV5-4 with TRBJ1-1; D remains unclear. This CDR3 has 15 amino acids. Germline V lookup: CDR1 SGHNT, CDR2 YYREEE (reference sequence). Trimming took 1 base from V and 1 from J, leaving 11 bases between them. The CDR3 region is CASSLSLKSNTEAFF. CDR3 DNA sequence: TGTGCCAGCAGCTTGTCTTTAAAATCGAACACTGAAGCTTTCTTT.

The chain joins TRBV9 to TRBJ1-4; 7 bases match TRBD1. This CDR3 region has 15 residues. Per the germline V gene, CDR1 is SGDLS and CDR2 is YYNGEE. The V segment lost 4 bases and the J segment 0 bases; nucleotides outside the gene matches: 3. The CDR3 sequence is CASSSGTATNEKLFF. Here the CDR3 DNA reads TGTGCCAGCAGCTCCGGGACAGCAACTAATGAAAAACTGTTTTTT.

The V and J genes are TRBV7-2 and TRBJ2-5; D is ambiguous. Germline values: CDR1 SGHTA, CDR2 FQGNSA. The V end was cut by 1 base, the J end by 2 bases, with 8 bases between. The CDR3 covers 14 residues. In nucleotides, the CDR3 is TGTGCCAGCAGCTTAGATGGCAGTCAAGAGACCCAGTACTTC. Translated: CASSLDGSQETQYF.

V gene TRBV4-3 combines with J gene TRBJ1-2; D might be TRBD1 (5 bases). Germline V gives CDR1 LGHNA, CDR2 YSLEER. Trimming left V 1 base short and J 8 bases short, with 17 bases between. This CDR3 contains 15 residues. Here the CDR3 DNA reads TGCGCCAGCAGCCAAGCCCGGGGGGGTCCGGGCGGCTACACCTTC. It specifies CASSQARGGPGGYTF.

V and J are TRBV13 and TRBJ2-7, with D possibly matching TRBD2 (6 bases). Germline V gene data show CDR1 as PRHDT and CDR2 as FYEKMQ (reference sequence). The CDR3 is made up of 14 amino acids. V dropped 6 bases and J dropped 2 bases, with 14 bases sitting between them. The CDR3 reads CASSSPGRPYEQYF. The DNA of the CDR3 is TGTGCCAGCAGTAGCCCCGGGAGACCCTACGAGCAGTACTTC. Based on the CDR3 plus reference TRBV13 and TRBJ2-7, the full variable domain is AAGVIQSPRHLIKEKRETATLKCYPIPRHDTVYWYQQGPGQDPQFLISFYEKMQSDKGSIPDRFSAQQFSDYHSELNMSSLELGDSALYFCASSSPGRPYEQYFGPGTRLTVT.

This chain uses TRBV9 with TRBJ2-2; 9 nucleotides line up with TRBD1. Unmatched junction bases numbered 4, after V lost 6 bases and J lost 4 bases. Per germline, CDR1 SGDLS and CDR2 YYNGEE. The CDR3 totals 14 residues. In DNA, the CDR3 is TGTGCCAGCACCACGGGACAGGGCACCGGGGAGCTGTTTTTT. Translated: CASTTGQGTGELFF.

This sequence joins TRBV27 and TRBJ1-6; possibly TRBD1 for D (5 bases). The ends were cut back, 3 bases at V and 6 bases at J, with 12 bases in the middle. The CDR3 runs to 15 residues. Germline V gene data show CDR1 as MNHEY and CDR2 as SMNVEV (reference sequence). In DNA, the CDR3 is TGTGCCAGCAGTTTTCAAAGGCAGGGTAATTCACCCCTCCACTTT. It yields the protein CASSFQRQGNSPLHF.

This chain joins TRBV5-6 and TRBJ2-1; unclear D gene. The CDR3 is 12 amino acids. The V end lost 4 bases, the J end lost 9 bases, and 11 bases lay between the germline ends. Looked up from germline, CDR1 is SGHDT and CDR2 is YYEEEE. The DNA for the CDR3 is TGTGCCAGCAGCCCGGTGGCAGGTGAGCAGTTCTTC. Translating gives CASSPVAGEQFF.

The chain employs TRBV19 and TRBJ1-5; D is ambiguous. CDR3 length equals 15 residues. Trimming stripped 6 bases from V and 0 bases from J, with 12 bases between. Per germline, CDR1 LNHDA and CDR2 SQIVND (reference sequence). The CDR3 region has the DNA TGTGCCAGTAGCACTCTTATACTTAGCAATCAGCCCCAGCATTTT. Translating gives CASSTLILSNQPQHF.

The chain carries TRBV5-1 and TRBJ2-1; D unclear. With 4 bases removed from V and 8 bases from J, the gap between germline ends came to 10 bases. CDR3 size: 12 residues. CDR1 is SGHRS and CDR2 is YFSETQ in the germline V gene. The CDR3 here is CASSPRSDEQFF. As DNA, the CDR3 is TGCGCCAGCAGCCCACGCAGTGATGAGCAGTTCTTC. The whole variable domain, remainder taken from reference TRBV5-1 and TRBJ2-1, is KAGVTQTPRYLIKTRGQQVTLSCSPISGHRSVSWYQQTPGQGLQFLFEYFSETQRNKGNFPGRFSGRQFSNSRSEMNVSTLELGDSALYLCASSPRSDEQFFGPGTRLTVL.

This clone was picked up one time. The chain couples TRBV11-3 to TRBJ2-5; D is unclear. Germline V gene data show CDR1 as SGHNT and CDR2 as YENEEA. This CDR3 contains 13 residues. The germline V and J ends were trimmed by 1 base and 4 bases, with 7 bases remaining between them. This chain's CDR3 is CASSLGTVETQYF. CDR3 sequence (DNA): TGTGCCAGCAGCTTAGGAACGGTAGAGACCCAGTACTTC.

This clone has just one count. The chain links TRBV5-1 to TRBJ2-3, with 9 bases fitting TRBD2. The germline V gene encodes CDR1 SGHRS and CDR2 YFSETQ. The V and J ends lost 4 bases and 3 bases, in that order; junction bases with no gene match: 9. This CDR3 is built from 16 residues. CDR3 sequence: CASSPRGGGATDTQYF. The CDR3 DNA sequence: TGCGCCAGCAGCCCGAGGGGCGGGGGGGCAACAGATACGCAGTATTTT.